The 28 T cell receptor beta chains in this list originate from one sample, sequenced in a study of CD8 T cells in Susac syndrome. Reverse transcription of about 0.45 to 1 ug RNA was carried out with random hexamers. TCRdb reanalysed the immunoSEQ multiplex PCR reads using MiXCR and keeps one entry per CDR3 protein. The repertoire holds hundreds of thousands of distinct CDR3 sequences, 85% to 95% seen once, with around 0.16% in the top ten. Sequenced: CD4+ T cells from PBMCs. These receptors were obtained from a human donor with Susac syndrome.

J is TRBJ1-1 and V is TRBV6-1; D uncertain. V shed 8 bases and J shed 4 bases, with 14 bases lying between them. CDR1 is MNHNS, CDR2 SASEGT, per germline. CDR3 length: 13 amino acids. This chain's CDR3 is CASVMVPGTEAFF. Here the CDR3 DNA reads TGTGCCAGCGTAATGGTCCCCGGCACTGAAGCTTTCTTT.

This clonotype was picked up one time. The chain carries TRBV20-1 and TRBJ1-5; 7 bases map to TRBD1. The trim removed 5 bases at V and 3 bases at J, leaving 10 bases unmatched. The CDR3 is 15 residues long. CDR1 is DFQATT, CDR2 SNEGSKA, per germline (reference sequence). The CDR3: CSAARPGGNNQPQHF. CDR3 sequence (DNA): TGCAGTGCTGCCCGACCAGGGGGTAACAATCAGCCCCAGCATTTT.

The genes are TRBV3-1 and TRBJ2-7, with 10 bases identical to TRBD2. J gave up 10 bases and V 1 base, and 10 bases lay outside the gene matches. Germline-derived CDR1 and CDR2 are LGHDT and YNNKEL (reference sequence). This CDR3 is built from 15 residues. CDR3 DNA: TGTGCCAGCAGCCAAGGGAGGCTAGCGGGGGCGTCACAGTACTTC. Encoded protein: CASSQGRLAGASQYF.

The chain employs TRBV7-3 and TRBJ2-5; no clear D. The length of the CDR3 is 13 residues. The germline CDR1 and CDR2 sequences are SGHTA and FQGTGA. Trimming shortened V by 5 bases and J by 3 bases, and 10 bases separated the two germline ends. Written as DNA, the CDR3 is TGTGCCAGCAGCCCCCTCCGTGAAGAGACCCAGTACTTC. Translating gives CASSPLREETQYF. The complete variable domain, with remaining parts taken from reference TRBV7-3 and TRBJ2-5, reads GAGVSQTPSNKVTEKGKYVELRCDPISGHTALYWYRQSLGQGPEFLIYFQGTGAADDSGLPNDRFFAVRPEGSVSTLKIQRTERGDSAVYLCASSPLREETQYFGPGTRLLVL.

V gene TRBV6-6 combines with J gene TRBJ1-5, with D possibly matching TRBD1 (5 bases). CDR1 and CDR2 from the germline V gene are MNHNY and SVGAGI (reference sequence). Trimming took 8 bases from V and 4 from J, leaving 18 bases between them. The CDR3 consists of 15 residues. CDR3: CASRLPRAGNQPQHF. CDR3 sequence (DNA): TGTGCCAGCCGTTTGCCCAGGGCTGGGAATCAGCCCCAGCATTTT.

V gene TRBV4-2 combines with J gene TRBJ1-3; no clear D. The CDR3 has 15 residues. The V gene lost 6 bases and the J gene lost 0 bases, with 12 bases spanning the gap. Germline values: CDR1 LGHNA, CDR2 YNFKEQ. The CDR3 nucleotides are TGTGCCAGCAGTCGGTTCGGATCCTCTGGAAACACCATATATTTT. Translating gives CASSRFGSSGNTIYF.

The chain has TRBV24-1 and TRBJ2-1, with 7 bases identical to TRBD1. CDR1 is KGHDR and CDR2 is SFDVKD in the germline V gene. The length of the CDR3 is 16 residues. V shed 4 bases, J shed 4 bases, and the junction held 9 bases outside the gene matches. The CDR3 DNA reads as TGTGCCACCAGTGACTTCTCGAGGACAGGATACAATGAGCAGTTCTTC. Translating gives CATSDFSRTGYNEQFF.

The DNA for the CDR3 is TGTGCCAGCAGGCCCCCCCCGGGGTCCTCAAATGAAAAACTGTTTTTT. It yields the protein CASRPPPGSSNEKLFF. The V gene is TRBV12-3 or TRBV12-4, the J gene TRBJ1-4, with no clear D. The CDR3 length is 16 residues. V was pared by 6 bases and J by 5 bases, with 19 bases between.

The J gene is TRBJ1-1, the V gene TRBV7-9; 7 bases agree with TRBD1. CDR3 size: 16 residues. The germline CDR1 and CDR2 sequences are SEHNR and FQNEAQ (reference sequence). J lost 0 bases, V lost 5 bases, and 9 bases had no gene match. Here the CDR3 reads CASSVGTEVMNTEAFF. CDR3 DNA: TGTGCCAGCAGCGTTGGGACAGAAGTCATGAACACTGAAGCTTTCTTT.

This chain uses TRBV7-2 with TRBJ1-6; no clear D. V lost 5 bases, J lost 11 bases, and 16 bases lay in between. The CDR3 is 14 amino acids. CDR1 and CDR2 (germline): SGHTA, FQGNSA. CDR3 in DNA: TGTGCCAGCAGCCTCGGCCCGAGCGAACCACCCCTCCACTTT. Translation: CASSLGPSEPPLHF. The full variable domain, its missing parts supplied by reference TRBV7-2 and TRBJ1-6, is GAGVSQSPSNKVTEKGKDVELRCDPISGHTALYWYRQSLGQGLEFLIYFQGNSAPDKSGLPSDRFSAERTGGSVSTLTIQRTQQEDSAVYLCASSLGPSEPPLHFGNGTRLTVT.

This sequence joins TRBV14 and TRBJ1-1; D gene ambiguous. The length of the CDR3 is 15 residues. The V gene lost 3 bases and the J gene lost 5 bases, with 16 bases spanning the gap. Germline CDR1 SGHDN, CDR2 FVKESK. CDR3 DNA: TGTGCCAGCAGCCAGTCTGGGATCCCTCGGACTGAAGCTTTCTTT. This codes for CASSQSGIPRTEAFF.

The chain combines TRBV9 with TRBJ1-6; a weak D match, TRBD1 (5 bases). From germline, CDR1 is SGDLS and CDR2 YYNGEE. The length of the CDR3 is 18 residues. The ends were cut back, 0 bases at V and 10 bases at J, with 23 bases in the middle. In nucleotides, the CDR3 is TGTGCCAGCAGCGTAGGATGGAACGGGGGAAGGTTAGGATCACCCCTCCACTTT. Protein product: CASSVGWNGGRLGSPLHF.

To note about this clonotype: Its ends do not fully match the called genes, so a read error is possible. This rearrangement joins TRBV7-7 to TRBJ2-5; 11 bases match TRBD2. The CDR3 totals 19 residues. Germline CDR1 SSHAT, CDR2 FNYEAQ (reference sequence). CDR3 loop: CASSLGSSGGFGLQETQYF. The CDR3 DNA follows: TGTGCTAGCAGCTTAGGATCTAGCGGGGGGTTCGGCCTCCAAGAGACCCAGTACTTC.

The chain couples TRBV7-9 to TRBJ2-7, with D tentatively TRBD1 (6 bases). In germline, CDR1 is SEHNR, CDR2 FQNEAQ (reference sequence). This CDR3 comprises 15 residues. V lost 5 bases to trimming and J lost 7 bases, with 21 bases between them. The CDR3 loop reads CASSSSDSFSGEQYF. CDR3 coding DNA: TGTGCCAGCAGCAGCTCGGACAGCTTCTCGGGGGAGCAGTACTTC. Looking up the rest from reference TRBV7-9 and TRBJ2-7 gives the full variable domain: DTGVSQNPRHKITKRGQNVTFRCDPISEHNRLYWYRQTLGQGPEFLTYFQNEAQLEKSRLLSDRFSAERPKGSFSTLEIQRTEQGDSAMYLCASSSSDSFSGEQYFGPGTRLTVT.

The chain combines TRBV4-2 with TRBJ2-7; D possibly corresponds to TRBD1 (5 bases). The CDR3 spans 16 residues. Germline V gives CDR1 LGHNA, CDR2 YNFKEQ. Trimming removed 6 bases at V and 1 base at J, with 19 bases between. This CDR3 is CASRGPVDYGSYEQYF. CDR3 bases: TGTGCCAGCAGGGGGCCTGTTGATTATGGATCCTACGAGCAGTACTTC.

The chain combines TRBV25-1 with TRBJ2-1; the match to TRBD1 covers 7 bases. This CDR3 comprises 12 residues. The germline V gene has CDR1 MGHDK and CDR2 SYGVNS. Germline trimming cut 9 bases from V and 8 bases from J; bases unmatched to any gene: 7. CDR3 sequence (DNA): TGTGCCAGTCAGGGGGTTGGGGATGAGCAGTTCTTC. It codes for CASQGVGDEQFF.

This chain links TRBV7-2 with TRBJ2-7, with 9 positions matching TRBD1. Germline assignment: CDR1 SGHTA and CDR2 FQGNSA. This CDR3 has 13 amino acids. With 4 bases clipped from V and 4 bases from J, the junction kept 2 bases outside the gene matches. This chain's CDR3 is CASSSTGGYEQYF. In DNA form, the CDR3 reads TGTGCCAGCAGCTCGACAGGGGGGTACGAGCAGTACTTC.

Written as DNA, the CDR3 is TGTGCCTGGAGTTTCAGAGGGAGGAGTTTGGATACGCAGTATTTT. Residues: CAWSFRGRSLDTQYF. V gene TRBV30 combines with J gene TRBJ2-3, with D possibly TRBD2 on 6 matching bases. The V gene's germline CDR1 is GTSNPN and CDR2 SVGIG (reference sequence). V gave up 2 bases and J gave up 6 bases, with 18 bases separating them. This CDR3 region has 15 residues.

The chain is built from TRBV29-1 and TRBJ1-2; tentative D call: TRBD1 (6 bases). V lost 6 bases, J lost 2 bases, and 16 bases lay in between. Germline CDR1 is SQVTM and CDR2 is ANQGSEA. The CDR3 is made up of 14 amino acids. The CDR3 is CSVDLQGDNYGYTF. CDR3 DNA sequence: TGCAGCGTAGACCTACAGGGCGACAACTATGGCTACACCTTC.

This rearrangement joins TRBV7-3 to TRBJ2-7; D is possibly TRBD1 (5 bases). V shed 5 bases and J shed 3 bases, with 14 bases lying between them. Germline V gene lookup returns CDR1 SGHTA and CDR2 FQGTGA. The CDR3 contains 14 residues. In DNA, the CDR3 is TGTGCCAGCAGCCCTAACGGGCAGGGCTACGAGCAGTACTTC. Residues: CASSPNGQGYEQYF.

This chain connects TRBV5-1 to TRBJ2-7, with D hard to call. Germline CDR1 and CDR2: SGHRS and YFSETQ. Trimming stripped 0 bases from V and 2 bases from J, with 18 bases between. The length of the CDR3 is 17 residues. CDR3 loop: CASSLGPGRSGTYEQYF. The CDR3 DNA reads TGCGCCAGCAGCTTGGGCCCTGGGCGTTCTGGAACCTACGAGCAGTACTTC.

The chain's CDR3 is CASSMSGDYNYGYTF. In nucleotides, the CDR3 is TGCGCCAGCAGCATGAGTGGAGATTACAACTATGGCTACACCTTC. The genes are TRBV5-1 and TRBJ1-2; D uncertain. Trimming pared 4 bases from V and 2 bases from J, leaving 15 bases between. This CDR3 has 15 residues. In germline, CDR1 is SGHRS, CDR2 YFSETQ. Supplemented by reference TRBV5-1 and TRBJ1-2, the full variable domain reads KAGVTQTPRYLIKTRGQQVTLSCSPISGHRSVSWYQQTPGQGLQFLFEYFSETQRNKGNFPGRFSGRQFSNSRSEMNVSTLELGDSALYLCASSMSGDYNYGYTFGSGTRLTVV.

The gene calls are TRBV7-2 and TRBJ2-7; 7 nucleotides align to TRBD1. CDR1 and CDR2 from the germline V gene are SGHTA and FQGNSA. V was clipped by 5 bases and J by 6 bases; unmatched bases: 4. This CDR3 contains 12 residues. The CDR3 loop reads CASSLTGTEQYF. The CDR3 bases are TGTGCCAGCAGCCTGACAGGGACCGAGCAGTACTTC.

The chain recombines TRBV2 with TRBJ1-6; the match to TRBD1 covers 7 bases. Trimming at V came to 5 bases and at J to 8 bases, leaving 6 bases not matched to a gene. This CDR3 is 14 amino acids long. From germline, CDR1 is SNHLY and CDR2 FYNNEI. The CDR3 nucleotides are TGTGCCAGCAGTACAGACAGGGTTGATTCACCCCTCCACTTT. Protein sequence: CASSTDRVDSPLHF.

This chain uses TRBV11-1 with TRBJ2-1, with 9 positions matching TRBD1. The CDR3 contains 15 residues. Germline assignment: CDR1 SGHAT and CDR2 FQDESV (reference sequence). J was trimmed by 9 bases and V by 5 bases; bases with no gene match: 11. DNA of the CDR3: TGTGCCAGCAGCAGCGGGACAGGGCAACTCTCTGAGCAGTTCTTC. This gives the protein CASSSGTGQLSEQFF.

This chain uses TRBV25-1 with TRBJ1-2, with 8 bases matching TRBD1. Germline trimming cut 10 bases from V and 5 bases from J; bases unmatched to any gene: 9. Germline V gene lookup returns CDR1 MGHDK and CDR2 SYGVNS. CDR3 length equals 13 residues. Here the CDR3 DNA reads TGTGCCACCAGGAGGGGACAGGAATATGGCTACACCTTC. As protein: CATRRGQEYGYTF.

As regards this clonotype: A junction boundary mismatches the germline segment, possibly from a read error. The chain carries TRBV20-1 and TRBJ1-5, with 7 positions matching TRBD1. There are 15 residues in the CDR3. In germline, CDR1 is DFQATT, CDR2 SNEGSKA (reference sequence). CDR3 protein: CSATQTGYSYQPQHF. The DNA for the CDR3 is TGCAGTGCTACCCAGACAGGGTATAGCTATCAGCCCCAGCATTTT.

The chain recombines TRBV5-1 with TRBJ2-4, with D perhaps TRBD1 or TRBD2 (6 bases each). The V gene's germline CDR1 is SGHRS and CDR2 YFSETQ. This CDR3 region has 18 residues. V was clipped by 1 base and J by 5 bases, with 22 bases between them. The CDR3 protein is CASSLSSGGRLGQNIQYF. The DNA for the CDR3 is TGCGCCAGCAGCTTGAGTTCCGGGGGCCGATTGGGCCAAAACATTCAGTACTTC.